Following are 30 T cell receptor beta chains from one sample sequenced in a study of T cells after yellow fever vaccination (dated by TCRdb to about 2019). Library preparation was by 5' RACE. Sequencing was carried out with an Illumina NovaSeq 6000. The public reads were run again by TCRdb, first through fastp at Q25 and then through MiXCR, and only productive beta chains were kept. Each record represents a unique CDR3 protein, reported with the most common genes and DNA among its rows. The sample table contains roughly 400,000 distinct CDR3 sequences; only one count was recorded for roughly a sixth of them. The top ten constitute 15% to 20% of the sample. The sample's treatment or condition label is to be understood as: live attenuated yellow fever vaccine strain. This specimen was PBMCs, taken before the yellow fever booster vaccination. These receptors all come from a man aged 18 to 35 who received the YFV17D yellow fever vaccine.

This chain connects TRBV12-3 or TRBV12-4 to TRBJ1-4, with D tentatively TRBD1 (5 bases). The CDR3 length is 16 residues. The germline V and J ends were trimmed by 5 bases and 3 bases, with 16 bases remaining between them. The CDR3 DNA reads as TGTGCCAGCAGTGGGCCGACTGGGGGGTCTAATGAAAAACTGTTTTTT. It encodes CASSGPTGGSNEKLFF.

V and J are TRBV5-1 and TRBJ2-5, with a weak D call TRBD2 (5 bases). V dropped 0 bases and J dropped 1 base, with 10 bases sitting between them. Per the germline V gene, CDR1 is SGHRS and CDR2 is YFSETQ. The CDR3 loop spans 15 amino acids. The CDR3 loop reads CASSLAIRGQETQYF. The CDR3, as DNA: TGCGCCAGCAGCTTGGCCATCCGGGGCCAAGAGACCCAGTACTTC.

The chain uses TRBV4-3 and TRBJ2-2; D is possibly TRBD1 (5 bases). With 1 base removed from V and 11 bases from J, the gap between germline ends came to 17 bases. Germline assignment: CDR1 LGHNA and CDR2 YSLEER. The CDR3 spans 15 residues. CDR3 residues: CASSQGRATEIELFF. CDR3 nucleotides: TGCGCCAGCAGCCAAGGCAGGGCCACCGAAATAGAGCTGTTTTTT.

The rearrangement uses TRBV10-3 and TRBJ2-2; 7 bases agree with TRBD1. The germline V gene has CDR1 ENHRY and CDR2 SYGVKD. CDR3 length: 16 residues. The J segment lost 1 base and the V segment lost 2 bases, leaving 4 bases of the junction unmatched. This CDR3 reads CAISETDRVNTGELFF. The CDR3 coding sequence is TGTGCCATCAGTGAGACCGACAGGGTGAACACCGGGGAGCTGTTTTTT.

J is TRBJ1-3 and V is TRBV20-1; the D gene is possibly TRBD1 (6 bases). This CDR3 has 13 residues. Germline loops: CDR1 DFQATT, CDR2 SNEGSKA (reference sequence). Trimming stripped 6 bases from V and 2 bases from J, with 11 bases between. The CDR3 DNA is TGCAGTGCGCGAGGACAGCCTGGAAACACCATATATTTT. This sequence encodes CSARGQPGNTIYF.

This clonotype appeared once. J is TRBJ2-7 and V is TRBV14; D is undetermined. The CDR3 contains 13 residues. Germline V gene lookup returns CDR1 SGHDN and CDR2 FVKESK. V was cut by 5 bases and J by 2 bases, with 10 bases left in between. This chain's CDR3 is CASSEIGAYEQYV. The CDR3 DNA reads TGTGCCAGCAGCGAGATTGGGGCCTACGAGCAGTACGTC.

This clonotype was counted only a few times. The CDR3 nucleotides are TGTGCCAGCTCCGCTCGAGACCCCGGGGGGAGCTATGGCTACACCTTC. Amino acids: CASSARDPGGSYGYTF. The chain is built from TRBV12-3 or TRBV12-4 and TRBJ1-2; D perhaps matches TRBD1 (5 bases). The CDR3 has 16 residues. V was shortened by 8 bases and J by 4 bases, with 23 bases between the two germline ends.

The V gene is TRBV25-1, the J gene TRBJ2-7; D is uncertain. CDR1 is MGHDK and CDR2 is SYGVNS in the germline V gene. V was cut by 3 bases and J by 1 base, with 7 bases left in between. CDR3 length equals 13 residues. The CDR3 protein is CASSDPGSYEQYF. In DNA form, the CDR3 reads TGTGCCAGCAGTGACCCAGGTTCCTACGAGCAGTACTTC.

This clonotype was seen a handful of times. V is TRBV11-2 and J is TRBJ2-1; D gene unclear. Germline lookup yields CDR1 SGHAT and CDR2 FQNNGV. Trimming shortened V by 1 base and J by 8 bases, and 15 bases separated the two germline ends. CDR3 length: 15 amino acids. The CDR3 coding sequence is TGTGCCAGCAGCTTAGCACCGACGGCGAGCGATGAGCAGTTCTTC. As protein: CASSLAPTASDEQFF.

This clonotype came up a few times. The genes are TRBV6-4 and TRBJ2-3, with D perhaps TRBD1 (6 bases). V lost 4 bases and J 0 bases, leaving 11 bases between the germline ends. The CDR3 extends over 15 amino acids. CDR1 and CDR2 (germline): MRHNA, SNTAGT. This CDR3 reads CASSALDSSTDTQYF. The CDR3, as DNA: TGTGCCAGCAGTGCCCTGGACAGTAGCACAGATACGCAGTATTTT.

This clonotype was counted ten times or more. V gene TRBV12-3 or TRBV12-4 combines with J gene TRBJ2-3; D gene unclear. Trimming removed 6 bases at V and 5 bases at J, with 6 bases between. The CDR3 is 11 residues long. CDR3 region: CASRTVDTQYF. The DNA of the CDR3 is TGTGCCAGCAGAACAGTAGATACGCAGTATTTT.

Only a few counts were recorded for this clonotype. CDR3 DNA sequence: TGTGCCAGCGGACCGTGGGTCTACGAGCAGTACTTC. Its protein is CASGPWVYEQYF. This chain uses TRBV6-6 with TRBJ2-7, with no clear D. V dropped 8 bases and J dropped 3 bases, with 11 bases sitting between them. The CDR3 length is 12 residues. Germline CDR1 is MNHNY and CDR2 is SVGAGI (reference sequence).

This clonotype was recorded at least ten times. This rearrangement joins TRBV7-2 to TRBJ2-3; 7 bases fit TRBD2. Germline V gives CDR1 SGHTA, CDR2 FQGNSA. This CDR3 is 15 amino acids long. The junction had 2 bases not matched to a gene; V was cut back by 1 base and J by 1 base. CDR3 in amino acids: CASSLVRGGTDTQYF. For the CDR3, the DNA is TGTGCCAGCAGCTTAGTACGGGGGGGCACAGATACGCAGTATTTT.

The chain joins TRBV6-5 to TRBJ1-1; weak D call: TRBD1 (6 bases). The V end was cut by 5 bases, the J end by 6 bases, with 19 bases between. The CDR3 is made up of 15 amino acids. Germline CDR1 and CDR2: MNHEY and SVGAGI. The CDR3 region has the DNA TGTGCCAGCAGTGCCACACCGGACGGACAGCCTGAAGCTTTCTTT. Translating it yields CASSATPDGQPEAFF.

This chain uses TRBV20-1 with TRBJ2-7; TRBD2 matches at 9 bases. V dropped 5 bases and J dropped 3; count of bases not matched to a gene: 8. Germline loops: CDR1 DFQATT, CDR2 SNEGSKA (reference sequence). CDR3 length equals 14 residues. The CDR3 loop reads CSAPPPSGNYEQYF. Written as DNA, the CDR3 is TGCAGTGCTCCCCCCCCTAGCGGGAACTACGAGCAGTACTTC.

The V call is TRBV3-1, the J call TRBJ2-3; 10 bases are a match to TRBD2. This CDR3 is built from 18 residues. Unmatched junction bases numbered 6, after V lost 0 bases and J lost 0 bases. The germline CDR1 and CDR2 sequences are LGHDT and YNNKEL (reference sequence). The CDR3 DNA reads TGTGCCAGCAGCCAAGAACTAGCGGGGAGAACTAGCACAGATACGCAGTATTTT. This translates into CASSQELAGRTSTDTQYF.

This rearrangement joins TRBV6-5 to TRBJ2-2; tentative D call: TRBD1 (5 bases). This CDR3 spans 15 amino acids. Germline CDR1 reads MNHEY; CDR2 reads SVGAGI. With 2 bases removed from V and 1 base from J, the gap between germline ends came to 8 bases. DNA for the CDR3: TGTGCCAGCAGTTACCGGCAGGGGAACACCGGGGAGCTGTTTTTT. Protein product: CASSYRQGNTGELFF.

This clonotype has only a few counts. The CDR3 reads CAIRQGLINSPLHF. DNA for the CDR3: TGTGCCATCAGACAGGGGTTAATCAATTCACCCCTCCACTTT. V and J are TRBV10-3 and TRBJ1-6; TRBD1 matches 7 bases. V gave up 6 bases and J gave up 7 bases; unmatched junction bases: 6. The germline CDR1 and CDR2 sequences are ENHRY and SYGVKD. This CDR3 comprises 14 residues.

This clonotype was found many times. The chain couples TRBV18 to TRBJ2-7, with 7 positions matching TRBD1. Trimming at V came to 5 bases and at J to 4 bases, leaving 2 bases not matched to a gene. Germline V CDR1 and CDR2: KGHSH, LQKENI. This CDR3 contains 12 residues. CDR3 sequence reads: CASSGTAYEQYF. The CDR3 coding sequence is TGTGCCAGCTCAGGGACAGCGTACGAGCAGTACTTC.

This chain links TRBV12-5 with TRBJ2-7; D remains unclear. V lost 5 bases and J lost 7, with 15 bases in between. The CDR3 covers 13 residues. The V gene's germline CDR1 is LGHNT and CDR2 FRNRAP. The CDR3 loop is CASGRSDLREQYF. The CDR3 DNA sequence: TGTGCTAGTGGTAGGTCAGACCTACGGGAGCAGTACTTC.

This chain connects TRBV7-9 to TRBJ2-3; no clear D. The CDR3 spans 12 residues. The V end lost 4 bases, the J end lost 5 bases, and 7 bases lay between the germline ends. CDR1 and CDR2 (germline): SEHNR, FQNEAQ (reference sequence). The CDR3: CASSSLEDTQYF. CDR3 coding DNA: TGTGCCAGCAGCTCCTTAGAAGATACGCAGTATTTT.

This clonotype was detected only a few times. The chain has TRBV6-4 and TRBJ2-3, with D possibly being TRBD2 (5 bases). Trimming shortened V by 0 bases and J by 11 bases, and 9 bases separated the two germline ends. The length of the CDR3 is 12 residues. Germline V gene lookup returns CDR1 MRHNA and CDR2 SNTAGT. CDR3 amino acids: CASSDSGGLQYF. CDR3 nucleotide sequence: TGTGCCAGCAGTGACTCCGGCGGGCTGCAGTATTTT.

This clonotype has ten or more counts. V and J are TRBV7-2 and TRBJ1-1; maybe TRBD1 (5 bases). The V and J ends lost 5 bases and 4 bases respectively, with 8 bases between them. From germline, CDR1 is SGHTA and CDR2 FQGNSA. The CDR3 is 12 residues long. The CDR3 coding sequence is TGTGCCAGCAGCCCGAGGGGCACTGAAGCTTTCTTT. Its translation: CASSPRGTEAFF.

There are a few counts of this clonotype. The genes are TRBV6-5 and TRBJ1-2, with 7 nucleotides matching TRBD1. CDR1 is MNHEY and CDR2 is SVGAGI in the germline V gene. The CDR3 runs to 13 residues. With V trimmed by 6 bases and J by 3 bases, 4 bases remained unmatched. CDR3 region: CASRQGTYYGYTF. The CDR3 coding sequence is TGTGCCAGCAGACAGGGGACATACTATGGCTACACCTTC.

V is TRBV7-9 and J is TRBJ2-1; 7 positions match TRBD2. In germline, CDR1 is SEHNR, CDR2 FQNEAQ (reference sequence). The CDR3 length is 11 residues. V dropped 4 bases and J dropped 13; count of bases not matched to a gene: 4. As DNA, the CDR3 is TGTGCCAGCAGCTCCACTAGCGACCAGTTCTTC. It encodes CASSSTSDQFF.

This clonotype was recorded a few times. J is TRBJ1-5 and V is TRBV7-2; D remains ambiguous. With 2 bases removed from V and 5 bases from J, the gap between germline ends came to 16 bases. The CDR3 loop spans 16 amino acids. Germline V lookup: CDR1 SGHTA, CDR2 FQGNSA. DNA of the CDR3: TGTGCCAGCAGCTTATTTGGCAGAGCAAACCATCAGCCCCAGCATTTT. This codes for CASSLFGRANHQPQHF.

The chain links TRBV28 to TRBJ1-6; TRBD1 agrees at 10 bases. The CDR3 runs to 12 residues. V trimming: 9 bases; J trimming: 11 bases; junction bases outside the gene matches: 4. The germline CDR1 and CDR2 sequences are MDHEN and SYDVKM. CDR3 protein: CARGQGITPLHF. Written as DNA, the CDR3 is TGTGCCAGGGGACAGGGGATAACACCCCTCCACTTT.

J is TRBJ2-7 and V is TRBV4-1, with D possibly TRBD1 on 5 matching bases. Germline assignment: CDR1 MGHRA and CDR2 YSYEKL. CDR3 length: 13 residues. Trimming took off 4 bases at V and 3 bases at J, with 10 bases between the two ends. The CDR3 loop is CASSPGFGYEQYV. The DNA of the CDR3 is TGCGCCAGCAGCCCAGGGTTTGGCTACGAGCAGTACGTC.

The chain combines TRBV7-2 with TRBJ1-6; TRBD1 might be the D (6 bases). V was clipped by 5 bases and J by 9 bases, with 8 bases between them. This CDR3 comprises 12 residues. Germline CDR1 reads SGHTA; CDR2 reads FQGNSA. CDR3 region: CASSNRVSPLHF. CDR3 DNA sequence: TGTGCCAGCAGCAACAGGGTTTCACCCCTCCACTTT.

The chain combines TRBV4-1 with TRBJ2-1; 11 bases align to TRBD2. This CDR3 contains 19 residues. Trimming removed 1 base from V and 7 bases from J; junction bases left unmatched: 15. Germline V gene lookup returns CDR1 MGHRA and CDR2 YSYEKL. The CDR3 is CASSQVTALAGGRWNEQFF. The CDR3 DNA sequence: TGCGCCAGCAGCCAAGTTACAGCGTTAGCGGGGGGGCGGTGGAATGAGCAGTTCTTC.